Below are 23 T cell receptor beta chains sequenced from a single sample in a study of cytotoxic CD8 clonotypes in ibrutinib-treated CLL. Some clones are missing from TCRdb's copy, which holds only in-frame ones; the method was immunoSEQ multiplex PCR. The data show more than 200,000 clones, 70% seen once. Sequences were derived from PBMCs, sampled after 24 months of ibrutinib treatment. The receptors were gathered from a human donor with chronic lymphocytic leukemia.

This clone appeared once. The chain links TRBV29-1 to TRBJ1-2; the D is unclear. Germline CDR1 and CDR2: SQVTM and ANQGSEA. Trimming took 5 bases from V and 7 from J, leaving 17 bases between them. This CDR3 is 13 amino acids long. CDR3 in amino acids: CSVSDRTEGGYTF. CDR3 in DNA: TGCAGCGTTTCGGATAGAACGGAGGGTGGCTACACCTTC.

The V call is TRBV9, the J call TRBJ2-1; 8 bases fit TRBD2. V dropped 3 bases and J dropped 6; count of bases not matched to a gene: 5. The germline V gene encodes CDR1 SGDLS and CDR2 YYNGEE. This CDR3 contains 14 residues. The CDR3 is CASSAPGLGNEQFF. CDR3 nucleotides: TGTGCCAGCAGCGCACCGGGACTAGGCAATGAGCAGTTCTTC.

The chain employs TRBV6-1 and TRBJ1-2, with 9 bases that match TRBD1. This CDR3 is 16 amino acids long. V gave up 4 bases and J gave up 5 bases; unmatched junction bases: 11. In germline, CDR1 is MNHNS, CDR2 SASEGT. For the CDR3, the DNA is TGTGCCAGCAGTGGTACAGGGGGCGCGTCGTGGTATGGCTACACCTTC. It specifies CASSGTGGASWYGYTF.

The chain couples TRBV6-5 to TRBJ2-3, with D uncertain. Looked up from germline, CDR1 is MNHEY and CDR2 is SVGAGI. The CDR3 loop spans 14 amino acids. V shed 6 bases and J shed 2 bases, with 12 bases lying between them. The DNA for the CDR3 is TGTGCCAGCAGCAGGAGCATACCCACAGATACGCAGTATTTT. This sequence encodes CASSRSIPTDTQYF.

The chain is built from TRBV27 and TRBJ2-7; the D is unclear. Germline values: CDR1 MNHEY, CDR2 SMNVEV (reference sequence). The germline V and J ends were trimmed by 5 bases and 4 bases, with 12 bases remaining between them. The CDR3 spans 13 residues. In nucleotides, the CDR3 is TGTGCCAGCAGTCCGACATTTTATTACGAGCAGTACTTC. This codes for CASSPTFYYEQYF.

The gene calls are TRBV4-2 and TRBJ2-7; 9 positions match TRBD2. With V trimmed by 2 bases and J by 3 bases, 5 bases remained unmatched. CDR3 length: 15 amino acids. Germline CDR1 reads LGHNA; CDR2 reads YNFKEQ. The DNA of the CDR3 is TGTGCCAGCAGCCAAACGGGGACTAGCATCTACGAGCAGTACTTC. Its protein is CASSQTGTSIYEQYF.

This clone was observed a few times. The chain combines TRBV28 with TRBJ2-7; 9 bases align to TRBD1. The CDR3 extends over 15 amino acids. Germline trimming cut 3 bases from V and 3 bases from J; bases unmatched to any gene: 6. The germline gives CDR1 MDHEN, CDR2 SYDVKM. CDR3 in DNA: TGTGCCAGCAGTTTCACGGGACAGGGCAACTACGAGCAGTACTTC. Translation: CASSFTGQGNYEQYF.

The chain carries TRBV7-9 and TRBJ2-1; 7 nucleotides match TRBD1. V dropped 2 bases and J dropped 10; count of bases not matched to a gene: 8. This CDR3 is 14 amino acids long. Germline values: CDR1 SEHNR, CDR2 FQNEAQ (reference sequence). The CDR3 DNA reads TGTGCCAGCAGCTTACGCCAGGGGGTAGGAGAGCAGTTCTTC. Translation gives CASSLRQGVGEQFF.

The rearrangement uses TRBV30 and TRBJ1-3, with a weak D call TRBD1 (6 bases). This CDR3 contains 15 residues. Trimming left V 0 bases short and J 4 bases short, with 13 bases between. The V gene's germline CDR1 is GTSNPN and CDR2 SVGIG (reference sequence). CDR3 DNA: TGTGCCTGGAGTGTTAGAAGGGGGATGGGAAACACCATATATTTT. Its protein is CAWSVRRGMGNTIYF.

The sample holds one count of this clone. The chain links TRBV6-5 to TRBJ2-6, with a weak D call TRBD2 (5 bases). Trimming pared 2 bases from V and 12 bases from J, leaving 8 bases between. Germline loops: CDR1 MNHEY, CDR2 SVGAGI. The CDR3 sequence is 12 residues long. DNA of the CDR3: TGTGCCAGCAGTTACAACGAGGGCGTCCTGACTTTC. Encoded protein: CASSYNEGVLTF.

The chain uses TRBV9 and TRBJ2-2; no definite D call. Deletions cut 3 bases from V and 3 bases from J, with 12 bases between. Germline-derived CDR1 and CDR2 are SGDLS and YYNGEE. CDR3 length: 15 amino acids. For the CDR3, the DNA is TGTGCCAGCAGCGCGACGACTTCACACACCGGGGAGCTGTTTTTT. This translates into CASSATTSHTGELFF.

V usage is TRBV29-1 and J usage is TRBJ2-3; TRBD2 matches at 9 bases. This CDR3 is 15 amino acids long. The V gene end was trimmed by 2 bases and the J gene end by 4 bases; junction bases not matched to a gene: 7. Germline V gene data show CDR1 as SQVTM and CDR2 as ANQGSEA. This CDR3 reads CSVEQNSGSPDTQYF. The CDR3 DNA reads TGCAGCGTTGAACAGAATAGCGGGAGTCCAGATACGCAGTATTTT.

The genes are TRBV7-6 and TRBJ2-3; tentative D call: TRBD2 (5 bases). Germline CDR1 is SGHVS and CDR2 is FNYEAQ. V was clipped by 1 base and J by 3 bases, with 11 bases between them. CDR3 length: 15 amino acids. The CDR3 reads CASSLVAAETDTQYF. The DNA for the CDR3 is TGTGCCAGCAGCTTAGTGGCAGCGGAGACAGATACGCAGTATTTT. Together with reference TRBV7-6 and TRBJ2-3, the CDR3 gives the full variable domain: GAGVSQSPRYKVTKRGQDVALRCDPISGHVSLYWYRQALGQGPEFLTYFNYEAQQDKSGLPNDRFSAERPEGSISTLTIQRTEQRDSAMYRCASSLVAAETDTQYFGPGTRLTVL.

The chain employs TRBV7-8 and TRBJ1-1; TRBD1 matches 7 bases. The J segment lost 3 bases and the V segment lost 2 bases, leaving 9 bases of the junction unmatched. The CDR3 sequence is 16 residues long. Germline lookup yields CDR1 SGHVS and CDR2 FQNEAQ. CDR3 in DNA: TGTGCCAGCAGCTTAACAGGGGAATTGGTGGACACTGAAGCTTTCTTT. Its translation is CASSLTGELVDTEAFF.

The rearrangement uses TRBV5-1 and TRBJ2-7; maybe TRBD1 (6 bases). V was trimmed by 5 bases and J by 6 bases, leaving 15 bases between them. This CDR3 is built from 13 residues. From germline, CDR1 is SGHRS and CDR2 YFSETQ. The chain's CDR3 is CASSVQGSGEQYF. The CDR3 nucleotides are TGCGCCAGCAGTGTGCAGGGGTCGGGCGAGCAGTACTTC.

V is TRBV6-5 and J is TRBJ2-7; D is possibly TRBD2 (5 bases). The germline V gene encodes CDR1 MNHEY and CDR2 SVGAGI. Between the trimmed V and J ends, which lost 5 bases and 2 bases, there was a span of 10 bases. The CDR3 is made up of 13 amino acids. The chain's CDR3 is CASSRSGTYEQYF. CDR3 in DNA: TGTGCCAGCAGTAGGTCGGGAACCTACGAGCAGTACTTC.

The gene calls are TRBV6-5 and TRBJ2-7, with TRBD1 matching over 7 bases. The junction had 2 bases not matched to a gene; V was cut back by 2 bases and J by 4 bases. The CDR3 loop spans 13 amino acids. Germline CDR1 and CDR2: MNHEY and SVGAGI. This CDR3 is CASSYQGVYEQYF. CDR3 DNA: TGTGCCAGCAGTTACCAGGGGGTTTACGAGCAGTACTTC.

CDR3 sequence: CASSLEGNEQYF. The CDR3 bases are TGTGCCAGCAGTTTGGAGGGAAACGAGCAGTACTTC. The V gene is TRBV27, the J gene TRBJ2-7; TRBD2 is a possible D gene (6 bases). The germline V gene has CDR1 MNHEY and CDR2 SMNVEV (reference sequence). Trimming removed 3 bases from V and 5 bases from J, with 8 bases in between. CDR3 length: 12 residues.

This chain joins TRBV30 and TRBJ2-2; the D is unclear. The V gene's germline CDR1 is GTSNPN and CDR2 SVGIG (reference sequence). The CDR3 runs 11 residues. Trimming took 3 bases from V and 8 from J, leaving 7 bases between them. CDR3 DNA sequence: TGTGCCTGGAGGGAGATGGGGGAGCTGTTTTTT. Translation gives CAWREMGELFF. Drawing the rest from reference TRBV30 and TRBJ2-2, the complete variable domain is SQTIHQWPATLVQPVGSPLSLECTVEGTSNPNLYWYRQAAGRGLQLLFYSVGIGQISSEVPQNLSASRPQDRQFILSSKKLLLSDSGFYLCAWREMGELFFGEGSRLTVL.

This clone was recorded a few times. The rearrangement joins TRBV19 to TRBJ2-1; D is ambiguous. This CDR3 is 14 amino acids long. CDR1 is LNHDA and CDR2 is SQIVND in the germline V gene (reference sequence). V gave up 10 bases and J gave up 3 bases, with 16 bases separating them. The CDR3 here is CATSSLRNYNEQFF. The CDR3 DNA is TGTGCCACCTCTTCGCTTAGGAACTACAATGAGCAGTTCTTC.

With regard to this clone: Other DNA sequences within the sample encode an identical CDR3. V is TRBV18 and J is TRBJ2-7, with D hard to call. The V gene lost 3 bases and the J gene lost 0 bases, with 6 bases spanning the gap. The germline V gene has CDR1 KGHSH and CDR2 LQKENI. The CDR3 length is 13 residues. CDR3 region: CASSPGSSYEQYF. The CDR3, as DNA: TGTGCCAGCTCACCTGGCAGCTCCTACGAGCAGTACTTC. Filled out from reference TRBV18 and TRBJ2-7, the complete variable domain reads NAGVMQNPRHLVRRRGQEARLRCSPMKGHSHVYWYRQLPEEGLKFMVYLQKENIIDESGMPKERFSAEFPKEGPSILRIQQVVRGDSAAYFCASSPGSSYEQYFGPGTRLTVT.

Comment on this clone: The junction and the germline gene differ at one end; a read error may be behind it. This chain connects TRBV28 to TRBJ1-2; D uncertain. The V gene's germline CDR1 is MDHEN and CDR2 SYDVKM. This CDR3 comprises 13 residues. The CDR3 loop is CASRLGTNYGYTF. CDR3 DNA sequence: TGTGCCAGCCGTTTGGGGACTAACTATGGCTACACCTTC.

As concerns this clone: An end of the junction differs from the germline gene, which may be a read error. The genes are TRBV27 and TRBJ2-5; D not resolved. This CDR3 region has 13 residues. The germline CDR1 and CDR2 sequences are MNHEY and SMNVEV (reference sequence). The CDR3 is CASSFGGQGTQYF. DNA for the CDR3: TGTGCCAGCAGTTTTGGCGGCCAAGGGACCCAGTACTTC.